This TCR beta chain stems from a study of blood T cell repertoires in COVID-19. Overall study: COVID-19 samples collected from the United States, Italy and Spain covered acute and convalescent phases.

The method was immunoSEQ multiplex PCR; TCRdb's version includes in-frame clones alone and lacks a portion of them. This table has approximately 210,000 clones, about nine tenths appearing once. The Seattle patients, enrolled during active infection, were followed longitudinally. This CDR3 is built from 16 residues. Germline V CDR1 and CDR2: SGHNT, YYREEE (reference sequence). V shed 2 bases and J 5 bases; nucleotides not matched to a gene: 6. Source material: peripheral blood. The sequence was obtained from a man between 45 and 60 years old with COVID-19, enrolled during active disease. The chain uses TRBV5-4 and TRBJ2-2; 10 positions match TRBD2. CDR3 region: CASSFGLAEGTGELFF. The CDR3, as DNA: TGTGCCAGCAGCTTCGGACTAGCGGAAGGAACCGGGGAGCTGTTTTTT.